The T cell receptor (beta chain) described here comes from a study of graft-versus-host responses after intestinal transplantation. V lost 5 bases and J 5 bases, leaving 16 bases between the germline ends. This CDR3 has 14 amino acids. Germline CDR1 and CDR2: SGHVS and FQNEAQ. The protocol was immunoSEQ multiplex PCR, while the TCRdb copy is restricted to in-frame clones and leaves out a portion. The sample contains tens of thousands of clones, less than 95% of which appear only once. On this clone itself: Its antigen is unidentified.

The chain employs TRBV7-8 and TRBJ2-7, with D perhaps matching TRBD1 (5 bases). This TCR was sampled from a human donor who was the organ donor for an intestinal transplant. The specimen was unstimulated CD4+ T cells sorted from spleen or lymph node cells, collected before transplant. CDR3 residues: CASSVGRVRDEQYF. The CDR3 DNA is TGTGCCAGCAGCGTAGGCAGGGTTCGGGACGAGCAGTACTTC.